The 27 T cell receptor beta chains presented below share a single source sample, sequenced in a study of blood T cell repertoires in COVID-19. Generated by immunoSEQ multiplex PCR, the TCRdb table keeps only in-frame clones and is missing some. The sample shows about 160,000 clones, about four fifths of them seen only once. Sample: peripheral blood. These receptors originate from a man aged 55-75 years with active or convalescent COVID-19.

Here the CDR3 DNA reads TGTGCCAGCAGCCCCCATCCTACAGGGAACTACACCTTC. Translation: CASSPHPTGNYTF. The chain recombines TRBV5-6 with TRBJ1-2; D perhaps matches TRBD1 (6 bases). V gave up 4 bases and J gave up 10 bases, with 17 bases separating them. The CDR3 is 13 residues long. The germline gives CDR1 SGHDT, CDR2 YYEEEE. The full variable domain, with the rest looked up from reference TRBV5-6 and TRBJ1-2, is DAGVTQSPTHLIKTRGQQVTLRCSPKSGHDTVSWYQQALGQGPQFIFQYYEEEERQRGNFPDRFSGHQFPNYSSELNVNALLLGDSALYLCASSPHPTGNYTFGSGTRLTVV.

This clone was detected a few times. The chain employs TRBV5-1 and TRBJ2-1; possible D gene TRBD2, 7 bases. CDR1 and CDR2 (germline): SGHRS, YFSETQ. Trimming removed 4 bases from V and 2 bases from J, with 13 bases in between. The CDR3 is 15 amino acids. In DNA form, the CDR3 reads TGCGCCAGCAGCCGGGGGGACAAGACCTACAATGAGCAGTTCTTC. The encoded protein is CASSRGDKTYNEQFF.

The rearrangement uses TRBV28 and TRBJ2-7; 10 bases are a match to TRBD2. CDR3 size: 16 residues. Germline assignment: CDR1 MDHEN and CDR2 SYDVKM. Trimming removed 3 bases from V and 0 bases from J; junction bases left unmatched: 5. The CDR3 region is CASSFSGGPNSYEQYF. CDR3 bases: TGTGCCAGCAGTTTTAGCGGGGGGCCTAACTCCTACGAGCAGTACTTC.

The chain has TRBV18 and TRBJ1-4, with 8 bases identical to TRBD1. The CDR3 runs 16 residues. V lost 0 bases and J lost 8; bases outside the gene matches: 8. The V gene's germline CDR1 is KGHSH and CDR2 LQKENI. The CDR3 sequence is CASSPPYGQGEEKLFF. The CDR3 bases are TGTGCCAGCTCACCACCTTACGGACAGGGAGAAGAAAAACTGTTTTTT. Combining the CDR3 with reference TRBV18 and TRBJ1-4 gives the whole variable domain NAGVMQNPRHLVRRRGQEARLRCSPMKGHSHVYWYRQLPEEGLKFMVYLQKENIIDESGMPKERFSAEFPKEGPSILRIQQVVRGDSAAYFCASSPPYGQGEEKLFFGSGTQLSVL.

The V call is TRBV18, the J call TRBJ2-2, with D hard to call. Trimming cost V 5 bases and J 1 base, with 5 bases left between them. CDR1 KGHSH and CDR2 LQKENI come from the germline V gene. The CDR3 is 13 residues long. The CDR3 bases are TGTGCCAGCTCATTACAGAACACCGGGGAGCTGTTTTTT. As protein: CASSLQNTGELFF.

The V call is TRBV12-3 or TRBV12-4, the J call TRBJ2-7; D is possibly TRBD2 (5 bases). The CDR3 length is 13 residues. Trimming took off 7 bases at V and 5 bases at J, with 15 bases between the two ends. Written as DNA, the CDR3 is TGTGCCAGCACCCCCGGGGTGAGCAACGAGCAGTACTTC. Translation gives CASTPGVSNEQYF.

This chain uses TRBV7-8 with TRBJ2-1; 9 nucleotides agree with TRBD1. Germline loops: CDR1 SGHVS, CDR2 FQNEAQ. The J segment lost 7 bases and the V segment lost 1 base, leaving 2 bases of the junction unmatched. The CDR3 spans 14 residues. DNA of the CDR3: TGTGCCAGCAGCTTAGGGACAGGGGCTAATGAGCAGTTCTTC. It is translated as CASSLGTGANEQFF.

This sequence joins TRBV5-1 and TRBJ2-1; 9 bases agree with TRBD2. This CDR3 is built from 15 residues. V lost 6 bases, J lost 8 bases, and 12 bases stayed unmatched. CDR1 and CDR2 from the germline V gene are SGHRS and YFSETQ. The CDR3 loop reads CASTLAGTPRDEQFF. CDR3 nucleotides: TGCGCCAGCACGCTAGCGGGGACACCAAGGGATGAGCAGTTCTTC.

The CDR3 spells CASRDHQRVAYEQYF. The CDR3 DNA sequence: TGTGCCAGCAGGGATCACCAACGGGTGGCCTACGAGCAGTACTTC. This chain links TRBV2 with TRBJ2-7; D is undetermined. Germline assignment: CDR1 SNHLY and CDR2 FYNNEI. Trimming removed 6 bases at V and 2 bases at J, with 17 bases between. The CDR3 is made up of 15 amino acids.

The chain has TRBV19 and TRBJ2-2; no reliable D call. Trimming pared 1 base from V and 2 bases from J, leaving 8 bases between. The CDR3 has 15 amino acids. Germline V CDR1 and CDR2: LNHDA, SQIVND (reference sequence). The CDR3 DNA sequence: TGTGCCAGTAGTATAGGGCAGGTAAACACCGGGGAGCTGTTTTTT. Residues: CASSIGQVNTGELFF.

The rearrangement uses TRBV3-1 (or the pseudogene TRBV3-2) and TRBJ1-3; D may be TRBD1 (6 bases). There are 17 residues in the CDR3. CDR1 and CDR2 from the germline V gene are LGHDT and YNNKEL (reference sequence). V was shortened by 0 bases and J by 0 bases, with 12 bases between the two germline ends. Here the CDR3 reads CASSQEGGRYSGNTIYF. The CDR3 DNA sequence: TGTGCCAGCAGCCAAGAAGGGGGACGGTACTCTGGAAACACCATATATTTT.

This clone was seen a handful of times. V gene TRBV7-9 combines with J gene TRBJ2-2; D might be TRBD2 (6 bases). V lost 0 bases and J lost 6, with 11 bases in between. The CDR3 spans 15 residues. CDR1 is SEHNR, CDR2 FQNEAQ, per germline (reference sequence). The CDR3 reads CASSLAGRSAGELFF. The DNA for the CDR3 is TGTGCCAGCAGCTTAGCAGGGAGGAGCGCCGGGGAGCTGTTTTTT.

A single count supports this clone. V gene TRBV5-6 combines with J gene TRBJ2-7; D possibly corresponds to TRBD1 (6 bases). CDR3 length: 15 residues. Trimming took 3 bases from V and 3 from J, leaving 16 bases between them. Germline loops: CDR1 SGHDT, CDR2 YYEEEE. The CDR3 bases are TGTGCCAGCAGCTCCGAACTCCGACAGGACTACGAGCAGTACTTC. Translated: CASSSELRQDYEQYF. The entire variable domain, with the rest obtained from reference TRBV5-6 and TRBJ2-7, is as follows: DAGVTQSPTHLIKTRGQQVTLRCSPKSGHDTVSWYQQALGQGPQFIFQYYEEEERQRGNFPDRFSGHQFPNYSSELNVNALLLGDSALYLCASSSELRQDYEQYFGPGTRLTVT.

V usage is TRBV6-1 and J usage is TRBJ1-2, with 8 bases that match TRBD1. CDR3 length: 14 amino acids. Germline CDR1 reads MNHNS; CDR2 reads SASEGT. V lost 0 bases and J lost 8; bases outside the gene matches: 5. CDR3 nucleotide sequence: TGTGCCAGCAGTGAAGCGTCGACAGGGGCCGGCTACACCTTC. It specifies CASSEASTGAGYTF.

This clone showed up just once. The V gene is TRBV6-1, the J gene TRBJ1-1, with D unclear. V was trimmed by 5 bases and J by 0 bases, leaving 10 bases between them. Per germline, CDR1 MNHNS and CDR2 SASEGT. CDR3 length: 14 amino acids. The CDR3 coding sequence is TGTGCCAGCAGTCCGACAAGTATGAACACTGAAGCTTTCTTT. This translates into CASSPTSMNTEAFF.

The genes are TRBV9 and TRBJ2-7; 9 positions agree with TRBD1. Germline CDR1 SGDLS, CDR2 YYNGEE. V shed 0 bases and J 3 bases; nucleotides not matched to a gene: 1. The CDR3 runs to 14 residues. Here the CDR3 DNA reads TGTGCCAGCAGCGTAGGGGGACAGGGCTACGAGCAGTACTTC. Protein: CASSVGGQGYEQYF.

The chain joins TRBV7-2 to TRBJ2-7, with D maybe TRBD1 (6 bases). The CDR3 totals 14 residues. Trimming removed 1 base from V and 0 bases from J, with 7 bases in between. CDR1 and CDR2 from the germline V gene are SGHTA and FQGNSA. CDR3 DNA: TGTGCCAGCAGCTTAGTGACAGGCTCCTACGAGCAGTACTTC. Residues: CASSLVTGSYEQYF.

The chain joins TRBV19 to TRBJ1-5; D gene uncertain. Germline CDR1 is LNHDA and CDR2 is SQIVND (reference sequence). Trimming stripped 10 bases from V and 0 bases from J, with 19 bases between. CDR3 length equals 16 residues. The DNA for the CDR3 is TGTGCCACCCGGGGAGGAGCCGTGAATAGCAATCAGCCCCAGCATTTT. Protein product: CATRGGAVNSNQPQHF.

This clone turned up a few times. The CDR3 region has the DNA TGTGCCAGCAGCTTACCCACCGGGACACTGAACACCGGGGAGCTGTTTTTT. Encoded protein: CASSLPTGTLNTGELFF. The rearrangement links TRBV5-4 to TRBJ2-2; D is perhaps TRBD1 (6 bases). Trimming took 2 bases from V and 1 from J, leaving 15 bases between them. This CDR3 region has 17 residues. Per the germline V gene, CDR1 is SGHNT and CDR2 is YYREEE (reference sequence). Drawing the rest from reference TRBV5-4 and TRBJ2-2, the complete variable domain is ETGVTQSPTHLIKTRGQQVTLRCSSQSGHNTVSWYQQALGQGPQFIFQYYREEENGRGNFPPRFSGLQFPNYSSELNVNALELDDSALYLCASSLPTGTLNTGELFFGEGSRLTVL.

The chain recombines TRBV5-1 with TRBJ2-5; 11 nucleotides agree with TRBD1. Trimming took 7 bases from V and 1 from J; bases not matched to a gene: 15. Looked up from germline, CDR1 is SGHRS and CDR2 is YFSETQ. This CDR3 has 18 amino acids. In nucleotides, the CDR3 is TGCGCCAGCGGAGGATCTTCAAGGACAGGGGGCCCCCAAGAGACCCAGTACTTC. Translated: CASGGSSRTGGPQETQYF.

V usage is TRBV7-6 and J usage is TRBJ2-7; 10 nucleotides agree with TRBD2. There are 15 residues in the CDR3. Germline loops: CDR1 SGHVS, CDR2 FNYEAQ. The trim removed 7 bases at V and 2 bases at J, leaving 8 bases unmatched. DNA for the CDR3: TGTGCCAGCACCATGGGAGCGGGAGGGGCCTACGAGCAGTACTTC. This sequence encodes CASTMGAGGAYEQYF.

The gene calls are TRBV28 and TRBJ2-2; 8 nucleotides match TRBD2. Germline CDR1 is MDHEN and CDR2 is SYDVKM. The V gene end was trimmed by 3 bases and the J gene end by 1 base; junction bases not matched to a gene: 4. The CDR3 is 16 amino acids. CDR3 DNA: TGTGCCAGCAGTTTGCTGGGACTAGGGAACACCGGGGAGCTGTTTTTT. This codes for CASSLLGLGNTGELFF.

The genes are TRBV14 and TRBJ1-1; D is ambiguous. Germline V gives CDR1 SGHDN, CDR2 FVKESK. The V gene lost 4 bases and the J gene lost 0 bases, with 9 bases spanning the gap. The CDR3 sequence is 14 residues long. The CDR3 reads CASSRNILNTEAFF. Written as DNA, the CDR3 is TGTGCCAGCAGCCGTAATATTCTGAACACTGAAGCTTTCTTT.

The V gene is TRBV5-6, the J gene TRBJ2-7; D is unclear. V was trimmed by 4 bases and J by 2 bases, leaving 7 bases between them. CDR1 is SGHDT and CDR2 is YYEEEE in the germline V gene. The CDR3 sequence is 12 residues long. The CDR3 DNA is TGTGCCAGCAGCACTTTCACCTACGAGCAGTACTTC. Protein: CASSTFTYEQYF.

Ten or more counts support this clone. The chain carries TRBV7-8 and TRBJ1-6, with D possibly being TRBD1 (5 bases). The V end was cut by 3 bases, the J end by 1 base, with 13 bases between. This CDR3 is 17 amino acids long. Germline V gene sequence: CDR1 SGHVS, CDR2 FQNEAQ. This CDR3 reads CASSFHRIGSYNSPLHF. In DNA form, the CDR3 reads TGTGCCAGCAGCTTCCACAGGATAGGGTCCTATAATTCACCCCTCCACTTT. Combining the CDR3 with reference TRBV7-8 and TRBJ1-6 gives the whole variable domain GAGVSQSPRYKVAKRGQDVALRCDPISGHVSLFWYQQALGQGPEFLTYFQNEAQLDKSGLPSDRFFAERPEGSVSTLKIQRTQQEDSAVYLCASSFHRIGSYNSPLHFGNGTRLTVT.

The chain employs TRBV6-5 and TRBJ1-3; a weak D match, TRBD1 (6 bases). From germline, CDR1 is MNHEY and CDR2 SVGAGI. Trimming shortened V by 6 bases and J by 0 bases, and 12 bases separated the two germline ends. This CDR3 has 15 amino acids. The CDR3, as DNA: TGTGCCAGCAGACCTACAGGGAGCTCTGGAAACACCATATATTTT. Its translation: CASRPTGSSGNTIYF.

The CDR3 DNA sequence: TGCGCCAGCAGCTTGGTACTATCAGGCAGGGGCGGTAACTATGGCTACACCTTC. This gives the protein CASSLVLSGRGGNYGYTF. The chain carries TRBV5-1 and TRBJ1-2; tentative D call: TRBD1 (6 bases). This CDR3 comprises 18 residues. Deletions cut 0 bases from V and 1 base from J, with 19 bases between. CDR1 is SGHRS and CDR2 is YFSETQ in the germline V gene.